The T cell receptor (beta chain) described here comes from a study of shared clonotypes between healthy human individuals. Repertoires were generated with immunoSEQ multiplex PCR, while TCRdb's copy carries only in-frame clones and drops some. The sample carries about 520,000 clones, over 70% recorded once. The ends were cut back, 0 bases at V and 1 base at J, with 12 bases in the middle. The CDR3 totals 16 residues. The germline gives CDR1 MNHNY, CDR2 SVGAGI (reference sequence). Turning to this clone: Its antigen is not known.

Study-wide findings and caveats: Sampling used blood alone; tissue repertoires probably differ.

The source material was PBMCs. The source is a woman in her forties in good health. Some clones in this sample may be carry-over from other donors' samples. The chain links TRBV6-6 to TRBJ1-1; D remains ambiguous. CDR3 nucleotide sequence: TGTGCCAGCAGTTACTCTGGTGGGTATGCGAACACTGAAGCTTTCTTT. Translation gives CASSYSGGYANTEAFF.